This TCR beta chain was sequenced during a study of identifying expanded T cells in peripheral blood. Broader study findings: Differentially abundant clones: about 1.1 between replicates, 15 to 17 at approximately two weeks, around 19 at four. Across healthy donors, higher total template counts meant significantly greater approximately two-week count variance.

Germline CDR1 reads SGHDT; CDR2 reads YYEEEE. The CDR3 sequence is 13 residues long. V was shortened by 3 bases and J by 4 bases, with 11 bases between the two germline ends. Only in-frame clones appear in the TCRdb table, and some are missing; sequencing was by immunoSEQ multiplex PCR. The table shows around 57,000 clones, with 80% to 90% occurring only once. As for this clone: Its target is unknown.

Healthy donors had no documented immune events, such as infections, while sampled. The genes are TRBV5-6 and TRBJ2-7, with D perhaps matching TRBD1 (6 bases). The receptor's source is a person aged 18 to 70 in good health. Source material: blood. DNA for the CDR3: TGTGCCAGCAGCTCCCCACAGGGTTACGAGCAGTACTTC. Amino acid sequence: CASSSPQGYEQYF.